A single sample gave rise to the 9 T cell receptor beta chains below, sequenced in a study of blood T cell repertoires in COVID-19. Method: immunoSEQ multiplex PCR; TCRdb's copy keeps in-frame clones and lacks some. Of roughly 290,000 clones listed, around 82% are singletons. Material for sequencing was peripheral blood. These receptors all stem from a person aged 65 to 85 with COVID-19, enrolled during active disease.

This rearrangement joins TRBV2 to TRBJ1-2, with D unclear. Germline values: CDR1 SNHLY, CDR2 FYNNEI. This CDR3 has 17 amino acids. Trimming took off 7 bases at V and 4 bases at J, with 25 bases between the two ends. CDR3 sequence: CASKEDWGPRRIYGYTF. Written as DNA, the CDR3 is TGTGCCAGCAAAGAGGACTGGGGTCCACGAAGGATCTATGGCTACACCTTC. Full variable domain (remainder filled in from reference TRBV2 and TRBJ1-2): EPEVTQTPSHQVTQMGQEVILRCVPISNHLYFYWYRQILGQKVEFLVSFYNNEISEKSEIFDDQFSVERPDGSNFTLKIRSTKLEDSAMYFCASKEDWGPRRIYGYTFGSGTRLTVV.

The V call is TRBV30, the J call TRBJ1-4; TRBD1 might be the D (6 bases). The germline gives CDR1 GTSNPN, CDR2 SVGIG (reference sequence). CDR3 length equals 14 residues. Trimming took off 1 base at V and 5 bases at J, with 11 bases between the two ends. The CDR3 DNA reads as TGTGCCTGGAGTGCGGACAGTAAGAATGAAAAACTGTTTTTT. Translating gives CAWSADSKNEKLFF.

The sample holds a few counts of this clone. CDR3 in amino acids: CASSLGAGGSGANVLTF. In nucleotides, the CDR3 is TGTGCCAGCAGTTTGGGGGCCGGTGGGTCTGGGGCCAACGTCCTGACTTTC. The J gene is TRBJ2-6, the V gene TRBV28; TRBD1 might be the D (6 bases). The V end was cut by 3 bases, the J end by 1 base, with 13 bases between. Germline-derived CDR1 and CDR2 are MDHEN and SYDVKM. The CDR3 extends over 17 amino acids. Combining the CDR3 with reference TRBV28 and TRBJ2-6 gives the whole variable domain DVKVTQSSRYLVKRTGEKVFLECVQDMDHENMFWYRQDPGLGLRLIYFSYDVKMKEKGDIPEGYSVSREKKERFSLILESASTNQTSMYLCASSLGAGGSGANVLTFGAGSRLTVL.

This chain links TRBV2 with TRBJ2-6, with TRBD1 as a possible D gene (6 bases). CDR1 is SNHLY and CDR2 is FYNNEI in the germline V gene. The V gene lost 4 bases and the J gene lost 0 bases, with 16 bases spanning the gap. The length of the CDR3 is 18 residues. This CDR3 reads CASSVVLGASSGANVLTF. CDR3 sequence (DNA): TGTGCCAGCAGTGTGGTTTTGGGGGCAAGCTCTGGGGCCAACGTCCTGACTTTC.

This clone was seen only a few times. The CDR3 spells CASIEGSNSGNTIYF. In DNA, the CDR3 is TGTGCCAGCATCGAGGGTTCGAACTCTGGAAACACCATATATTTT. The chain employs TRBV2 and TRBJ1-3; D is ambiguous. Germline assignment: CDR1 SNHLY and CDR2 FYNNEI. Trimming stripped 7 bases from V and 0 bases from J, with 13 bases between. CDR3 length equals 15 residues.

DNA for the CDR3: TGTGCCAGCAGCTTAGGCACTAGCGGGGGAGGGACCCAGTACTTC. As protein: CASSLGTSGGGTQYF. V and J are TRBV7-2 and TRBJ2-5; 11 bases line up with TRBD2. The CDR3 is 15 amino acids. CDR1 is SGHTA, CDR2 FQGNSA, per germline. Unmatched junction bases numbered 5, after V lost 1 base and J lost 7 bases.

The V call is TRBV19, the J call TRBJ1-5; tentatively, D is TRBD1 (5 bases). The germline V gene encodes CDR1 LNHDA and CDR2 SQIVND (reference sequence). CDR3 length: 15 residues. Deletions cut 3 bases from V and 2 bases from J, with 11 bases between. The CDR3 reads CASSIGGIGNQPQHF. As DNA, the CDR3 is TGTGCCAGTAGTATCGGGGGGATCGGCAATCAGCCCCAGCATTTT.

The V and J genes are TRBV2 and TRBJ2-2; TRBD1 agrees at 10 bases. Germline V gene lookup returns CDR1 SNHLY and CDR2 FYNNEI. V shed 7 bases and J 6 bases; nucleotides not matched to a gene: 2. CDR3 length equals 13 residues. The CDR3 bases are TGTGCCAGCACCGGACAGGGGGCCGGGGAGCTGTTTTTT. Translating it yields CASTGQGAGELFF. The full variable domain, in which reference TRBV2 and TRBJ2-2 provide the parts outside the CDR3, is EPEVTQTPSHQVTQMGQEVILRCVPISNHLYFYWYRQILGQKVEFLVSFYNNEISEKSEIFDDQFSVERPDGSNFTLKIRSTKLEDSAMYFCASTGQGAGELFFGEGSRLTVL.

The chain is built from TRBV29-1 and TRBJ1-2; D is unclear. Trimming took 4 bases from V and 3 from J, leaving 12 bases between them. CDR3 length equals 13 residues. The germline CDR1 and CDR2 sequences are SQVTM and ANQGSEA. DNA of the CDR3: TGCAGCGTTGCCGAGAGGGTGGACTATGGCTACACCTTC. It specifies CSVAERVDYGYTF.